This is a list of T cell receptor beta chains from one sample in a study of blood T cell repertoires in COVID-19. Measured with immunoSEQ multiplex PCR; TCRdb has only the in-frame clones, and not every one. This table has more than 250,000 clones, around 87% appearing once. The source material was PBMCs or T cells enriched from blood (not recorded which). The receptors shown here come from a young woman who had recovered from COVID-19. Both conserved end residues are part of each CDR3. A D gene is named only where the DNA matches it firmly. Clone size is shown for a subset of rows, as once, few, many or a class of expanded clone.

>TRBV5-1|TRBD2|TRBJ2-7|-
TGCGCCAGCAGCTTCCGGACTAGCGGGGGAGAACTGAGCTCCTACGAGCAGTACTTC
CASSFRTSGGELSSYEQYF
>TRBV19|TRBD1|TRBJ2-2|-
TGTGCCAGTAGTCAGGGGGCAGGAGGTGTCGGGGAGCTGTTTTTT
CASSQGAGGVGELFF
>TRBV28|TRBD1|TRBJ2-7|-
TGTGCCAGCAGACGGGACAGCTCCTACGAGCAGTACTTC
CASRRDSSYEQYF
>TRBV6-4|-|TRBJ2-2|few
TGTGCCAGCAGTGAAGACGGGGGAGACACCGGGGAGCTGTTTTTT
CASSEDGGDTGELFF
>TRBV18|TRBD2|TRBJ2-5|-
TGTGCCAGCTCAACCCAGCGGGGGGCGGAAGAGACCCAGTACTTC
CASSTQRGAEETQYF
>TRBV5-6|-|TRBJ1-6|-
TGTGCCAGCGGAGGGGTGGGGGGAGACTCACCCCTCCACTTT
CASGGVGGDSPLHF
>TRBV4-3|TRBD2|TRBJ2-3|-
TGCGCCAGCAGCCAAGATCAGGGACTAGATAAAGATACGCAGTATTTT
CASSQDQGLDKDTQYF
>TRBV28|TRBD1|TRBJ1-2|-
TGTGCCAGCACAAGAAGGGGGCGCGGTGGCTACACCTTC
CASTRRGRGGYTF
>TRBV5-5|TRBD1|TRBJ1-1|-
TGTGCCAGCAGGGAGGTACAGGGGGCGGTGAACACTGAAGCTTTCTTT
CASREVQGAVNTEAFF
>TRBV4-1|TRBD2|TRBJ2-3|-
TGCGCCAGCAGCCAAACAGGACTAGCGGGGAACACAGATACGCAGTATTTT
CASSQTGLAGNTDTQYF
>TRBV18|TRBD1|TRBJ1-2|once
TGTGCCAGCTCGCTCGGGACAGGGGGGGACGGCTACACCTTC
CASSLGTGGDGYTF
>TRBV13|-|TRBJ1-2|once
TGTGCCAGCAGCTCCCCGGGGGGCTCCGGGGGTGGCTACACCTTC
CASSSPGGSGGGYTF